This T cell receptor (beta chain) stems from a study of cytomegalovirus exposure and HLA in healthy donors. Study details: An early data release held 75 million to 100 million unique TCRs from HLA-typed donors.

Primers included in the PCR were 60 Vbeta and 13 Jbeta primers. Assay used: immunoSEQ multiplex PCR; TCRdb lists only in-frame clones, some missing. The sample contains 90,000 or so clones, approximately 71% of which appear only once. Study results and limitations: What a later analysis reportedly showed was that an Asian-associated ancestry cluster had fewer N-insertions than the roughly 670-donor mean. According to an earlier analysis, most TCR beta V segments yielded productive rearrangements about 90% or about 30% of the time. Reported performance of the classifier showed diagnosis of cytomegalovirus status with high specificity and sensitivity.

Concerning this clone: Antigen specificity is unknown.

Germline V gives CDR1 SGDLS, CDR2 YYNGEE. The CDR3 length is 15 residues. The J segment lost 8 bases and the V segment lost 1 base, leaving 6 bases of the junction unmatched. The clonotype was recovered from a woman aged 18-29 years in good health and CMV-seropositive. Sequencing was performed on PBMCs. V usage is TRBV9 and J usage is TRBJ1-6; 7 bases are a match to TRBD1. CDR3 in amino acids: CASSVQGDRDSPLHF. The CDR3 DNA reads TGTGCCAGCAGCGTACAAGGTGACAGGGATTCACCCCTCCACTTT.